What follows describes a single T cell receptor beta chain. Germline-derived CDR1 and CDR2 are SGHRS and YFSETQ. J was trimmed by 2 bases and V by 5 bases; bases with no gene match: 3. This CDR3 has 15 residues. This entry is derived from a study of OX40 agonist ivuxolimab in advanced cancers. The repertoire was sequenced with immunoSEQ multiplex PCR; TCRdb's copy has only in-frame clones and lacks some. The sample holds some 80,000 clones, approximately 95% seen once. Sequencing used CD4+ or CD8+ T cells sorted from blood, obtained in a trial of the OX40 agonist ivuxolimab. This chain links TRBV5-1 with TRBJ2-3; 12 nucleotides match TRBD2. The receptor's source is an adult with an advanced solid tumor such as melanoma, head and neck, liver or kidney cancer. CDR3 nucleotides: TGCGCCAGCAGGCCTAGCGGGGGGGCCACAGATACGCAGTATTTT. This translates into CASRPSGGATDTQYF.